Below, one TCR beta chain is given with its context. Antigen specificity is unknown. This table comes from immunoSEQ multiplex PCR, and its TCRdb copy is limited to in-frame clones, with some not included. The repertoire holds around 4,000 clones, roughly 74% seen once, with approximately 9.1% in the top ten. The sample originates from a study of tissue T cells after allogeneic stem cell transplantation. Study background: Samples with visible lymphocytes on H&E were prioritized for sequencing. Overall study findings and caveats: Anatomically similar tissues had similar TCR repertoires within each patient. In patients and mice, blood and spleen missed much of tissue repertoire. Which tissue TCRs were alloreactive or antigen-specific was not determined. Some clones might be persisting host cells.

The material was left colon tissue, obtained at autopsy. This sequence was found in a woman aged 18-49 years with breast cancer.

The CDR3 loop is CASSEGAIYNSPLHF. DNA for the CDR3: TGTGCCAGCAGTGAAGGGGCGATCTATAATTCACCCCTCCACTTT. J is TRBJ1-6 and V is TRBV2; no clear D. The CDR3 sequence is 15 residues long. Germline values: CDR1 SNHLY, CDR2 FYNNEI. Between the trimmed V and J ends, which lost 1 base and 3 bases, there was a span of 7 bases.